This T cell receptor (beta chain) was documented in a study of blood T cell repertoires in COVID-19. For the study at large: There were acute and convalescent COVID-19 samples, and they came from the United States, Italy and Spain. T cells, B-cell-depleted T cells, or PBMCs supplied cDNA or gDNA.

Patients in Seattle were enrolled during active infection, then followed longitudinally. Original processing notes: Estimates of nucleated cell counts were drawn from the amplification of reference gene primers. The method was immunoSEQ multiplex PCR; TCRdb's version includes in-frame clones alone and lacks a portion of them. V and J calls and clone size are as listed in that table; D and trimming were resolved from the DNA. Counted here are a few hundred thousand clones, over 80% occurring once; the ten biggest clones make up roughly 10%. The sample taken for sequencing was peripheral blood. The receptor was isolated from a woman aged 70-85 years with COVID-19, enrolled during active disease.

The CDR3 protein is CASSQDLRTGAGAKNIQYF. CDR3 bases: TGTGCCAGCAGCCAAGATTTGAGGACAGGAGCGGGAGCCAAAAACATTCAGTACTTC. This chain uses TRBV4-2 with TRBJ2-4, with TRBD1 as a possible D gene (7 bases). This CDR3 spans 19 amino acids. V dropped 0 bases and J dropped 0 bases, with 18 bases sitting between them. Germline V CDR1 and CDR2: LGHNA, YNFKEQ.